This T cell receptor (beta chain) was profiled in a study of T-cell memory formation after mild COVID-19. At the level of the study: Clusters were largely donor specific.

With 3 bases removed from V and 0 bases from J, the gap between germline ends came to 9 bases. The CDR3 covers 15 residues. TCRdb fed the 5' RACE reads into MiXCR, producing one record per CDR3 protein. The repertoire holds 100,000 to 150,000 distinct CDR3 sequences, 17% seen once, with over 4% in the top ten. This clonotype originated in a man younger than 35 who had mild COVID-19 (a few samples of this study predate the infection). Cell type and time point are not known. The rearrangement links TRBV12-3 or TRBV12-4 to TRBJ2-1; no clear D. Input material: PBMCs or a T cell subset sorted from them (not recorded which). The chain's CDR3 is CASSFYQSSYNEQFF. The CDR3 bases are TGTGCCAGCAGTTTTTACCAAAGCTCCTACAATGAGCAGTTCTTC.